This T cell receptor (beta chain) was found in a study of blood T cell repertoires in COVID-19 (TCRdb year 2020). Context from the whole study: Collaborator samples came from the United States, Italy and Spain and covered acute and convalescent phases of COVID-19. Deeply sampled blood TCRbeta repertoires from subjects exposed to, actively infected with, or recovered from COVID-19 were included in the dataset. The samples were drawn from the first 160 participants of the ongoing ImmuneRACE study and from 1,200 or so subjects provided by 6 global collaborators. HLA class I and class II types, where available, came from metadata supplied by the sample provider rather than from assay-based typing. A de-identified subject ID, COVID-19 status, age in years and sex were almost always included in the sample metadata. A freely available public database, intended as a resource for researchers studying the immune response to SARS-CoV-2, is where the repertoires were released. The material from the prospective study consisted of cDNA or gDNA derived from T cells, B-cell-depleted T cells, or PBMCs. Results the study describes overall, beyond this receptor: How much clinical and demographic metadata was included differed by source and by participant, and the metadata was provided uncurated.

TCRbeta CDR3 regions were amplified from genomic DNA using the immunoSEQ Assay, a bias-controlled multiplex PCR. The authors' analysis ran thus. The number of nucleated cells in each sample was estimated by amplification of reference gene primers within the assay. To quantify the absolute abundance of each unique TCRbeta CDR3 rearrangement, sequence reads were collapsed and filtered. For each sample, productive Simpson clonality was calculated by taking the square root of Simpson's diversity index across productive rearrangements. The immuneACCESS repertoire file appears here via TCRdb, limited to in-frame rearrangements. These files lack a portion of the clones; in checked studies, under half of the deficit traces to unresolved V genes, and the cause of the others is not known. Clonal size and the V and J genes are those of that table, whereas D and trimming came from the DNA. The sample records more than 150,000 clones, 70% to 90% of which are singletons. The ten largest clones capture roughly 2.8% of the sample.

Inclusive of the bounding cysteine and phenylalanine, the CDR3 is 13 residues long. Only CDR3 DNA remains: 39 bases, in frame from the first base. The germline V gene (reference sequence) specifies LNHDA as CDR1 and SQIVND as CDR2. Germline trimming amounts to 10 bases on V and 7 bases on J, with 6 as the count of junction bases outside the gene matches. Collaborating institutions collected whole blood in K2EDTA tubes following their own protocols. For TCRbeta analysis, collaborators shipped samples as frozen whole blood, isolated PBMCs, or DNA extracted from either of those sample types. As for this clone: The antigen it binds to is not known. The input lacks base qualities; no much larger clone sits a single base away.

This receptor chain uses TRBV19 and TRBJ1-4; 10 bases in between match TRBD1. The sample was peripheral blood. This clonotype originated in a man aged 55 to 70 with acute or convalescent COVID-19. The nucleotides read TGTGCCACCGGGACAGGGGTAGTTGAAAAACTGTTTTTT. Translated, this is CATGTGVVEKLFF.